This entry features one T cell receptor beta chain sequence. What it binds is not known. TCRdb keeps only in-frame clones here, not all; method: immunoSEQ multiplex PCR. The sample records about 1,100 clones, around 69% being singletons. The data stem from a study of T cell therapy after organ transplantation. In the study overall: Therapy products were autologous CMV-specific T cells, peptide-expanded for about 15 days. Across 2 to 6 intravenous infusions, patients got a median of 1.92 x 10^8 CMV-specific T cells. Study-wide results and caveats: In nonresponders, large pretherapy expansions changed minimally after therapy.

The TCR comes from a human patient who had received a solid organ transplant and had CMV disease. The material was CD8+ T cells from blood, obtained before autologous CMV-specific T cell therapy.

CDR3 sequence: CASSQYEQGRQPQHF. The CDR3 nucleotides are TGTGCCAGCAGCCAATATGAGCAGGGACGTCAGCCCCAGCATTTT. The chain has TRBV16 and TRBJ1-5; a possible D gene is TRBD1 (5 bases). Germline V gives CDR1 KGHSY, CDR2 FQNENV. The V end lost 1 base, the J end lost 6 bases, and 13 bases lay between the germline ends. CDR3 length equals 15 residues.